Following are 2 T cell receptor beta chains from one sample sequenced in a study of blood T cell repertoires in COVID-19. Using immunoSEQ multiplex PCR, the repertoire was profiled, and TCRdb retains in-frame clones only, with some absent. The data contain approximately 150,000 clones, approximately 88% of them seen just once; the ten biggest clones take up around 0.91%. Sequencing input: peripheral blood. The source of these receptors is a woman aged 45-65 years with acute or convalescent COVID-19.

V and J are TRBV9 and TRBJ2-7; 11 positions agree with TRBD2. CDR1 is SGDLS, CDR2 YYNGEE, per germline. The ends lost 3 bases at V and 0 bases at J; junction bases unmatched: 2. This CDR3 is built from 15 residues. The CDR3 DNA is TGTGCCAGCAGCGAGGGACTAGCGGCCTCCTACGAGCAGTACTTC. It yields the protein CASSEGLAASYEQYF.

The CDR3 loop is CASSLDTTSTDTQYF. CDR3 in DNA: TGCGCCAGCAGCTTGGATACGACTAGTACAGATACGCAGTATTTT. The V call is TRBV5-1, the J call TRBJ2-3, with D maybe TRBD2 (6 bases). V was shortened by 0 bases and J by 3 bases, with 11 bases between the two germline ends. CDR3 length equals 15 residues. Looked up from germline, CDR1 is SGHRS and CDR2 is YFSETQ.